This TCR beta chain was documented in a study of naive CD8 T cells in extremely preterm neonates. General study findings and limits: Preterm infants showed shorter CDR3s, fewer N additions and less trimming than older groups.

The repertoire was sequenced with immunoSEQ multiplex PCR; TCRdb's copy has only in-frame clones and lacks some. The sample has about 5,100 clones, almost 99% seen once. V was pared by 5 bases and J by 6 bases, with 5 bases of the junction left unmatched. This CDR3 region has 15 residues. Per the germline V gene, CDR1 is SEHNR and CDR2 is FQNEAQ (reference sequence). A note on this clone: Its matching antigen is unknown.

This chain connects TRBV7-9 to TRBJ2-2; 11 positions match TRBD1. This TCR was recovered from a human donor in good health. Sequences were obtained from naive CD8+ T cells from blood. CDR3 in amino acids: CASSPGQGGPGELFF. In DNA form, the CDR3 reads TGTGCCAGCAGCCCGGGACAGGGGGGTCCCGGGGAGCTGTTTTTT.